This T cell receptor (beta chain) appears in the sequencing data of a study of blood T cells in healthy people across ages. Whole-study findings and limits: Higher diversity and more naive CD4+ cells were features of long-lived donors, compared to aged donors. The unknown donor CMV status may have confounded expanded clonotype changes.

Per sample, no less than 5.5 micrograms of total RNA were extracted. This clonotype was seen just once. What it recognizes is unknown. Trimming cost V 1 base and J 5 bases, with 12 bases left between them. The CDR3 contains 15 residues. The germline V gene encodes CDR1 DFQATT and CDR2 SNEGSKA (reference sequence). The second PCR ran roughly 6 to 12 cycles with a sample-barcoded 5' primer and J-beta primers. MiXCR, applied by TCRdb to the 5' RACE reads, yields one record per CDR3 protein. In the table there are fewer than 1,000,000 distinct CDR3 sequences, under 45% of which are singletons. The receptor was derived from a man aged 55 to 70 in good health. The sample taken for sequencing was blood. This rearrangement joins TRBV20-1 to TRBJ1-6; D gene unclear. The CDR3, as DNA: TGCAGTGCTAGAGCGGCCGGGAGGGATAATTCACCCCTCCACTTT. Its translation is CSARAAGRDNSPLHF.